This TCR beta chain is from a study of control samples from healthy donors and cancer patients. The assay was immunoSEQ multiplex PCR, and TCRdb's table has in-frame clones only and misses some. Of nearly 35,000 clones in the sample, 80% to 95% were seen once. Input material: PBMCs. The TCR sequence derives from a man aged 40-50 years with colorectal cancer.

As DNA, the CDR3 is TGTGCCAGCAGTGGGTGGTTAGGCAGCAATCAGCCCCAGCATTTT. It is translated as CASSGWLGSNQPQHF. The chain has TRBV2 and TRBJ1-5; D not resolved. The CDR3 has 15 amino acids. Germline V lookup: CDR1 SNHLY, CDR2 FYNNEI. Trimming shortened V by 4 bases and J by 1 base, and 11 bases separated the two germline ends.